This TCR beta chain derives from a study of T cell repertoires in cytomegalovirus infection. Study-wide context: From public TCR beta signatures came an indication of both CMV infection and matching HLA type.

CDR3 length equals 13 residues. CDR1 and CDR2 (germline): LNHDA, SQIVND (reference sequence). V lost 7 bases and J lost 7; bases outside the gene matches: 3. Study outcomes and limitations: HLA-C-restricted CMV-specific TCR beta clonotypes were dominant in the ex vivo response. Carriers of CMV plus the relevant HLA were identified by cumulative public TCR beta family frequency.

At least ten counts were recorded for this clonotype. Antigen unknown. MiXCR was run by TCRdb on the reads, yielding one entry per CDR3 protein. The profile shows tens of thousands of distinct CDR3 sequences, about 3.8% of them singletons. V usage is TRBV19 and J usage is TRBJ1-5; the match to TRBD1 covers 11 bases. This receptor was identified in a human donor in good health (CMV status not recorded). Some clones in this sample may be carry-over from other donors' samples. The sample consisted of PBMCs. In DNA form, the CDR3 reads TGTGCCAGTATGGGACAGGGGGTCCAGCCCCAGCATTTT. Protein product: CASMGQGVQPQHF.